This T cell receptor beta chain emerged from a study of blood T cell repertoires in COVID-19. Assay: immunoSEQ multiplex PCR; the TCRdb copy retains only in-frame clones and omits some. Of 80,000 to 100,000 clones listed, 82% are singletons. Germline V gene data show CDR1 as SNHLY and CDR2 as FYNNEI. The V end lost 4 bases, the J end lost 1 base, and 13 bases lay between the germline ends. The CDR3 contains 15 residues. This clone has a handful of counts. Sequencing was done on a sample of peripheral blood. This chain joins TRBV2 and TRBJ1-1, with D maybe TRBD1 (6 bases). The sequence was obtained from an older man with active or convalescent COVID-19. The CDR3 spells CASSGPGTKNTEAFF. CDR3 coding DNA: TGTGCCAGCAGTGGCCCCGGGACAAAGAACACTGAAGCTTTCTTT.